Below are 21 T cell receptor beta chains sequenced from a single sample in a study of blood T cell repertoires in COVID-19. Produced via immunoSEQ multiplex PCR; TCRdb's table is partial and in-frame only. The table includes around 140,000 clones, around 82% detected once. Sample: PBMCs or T cells enriched from blood (not recorded which). These receptors originate from a man in his forties or fifties in a cohort exposed to, infected with or recovered from COVID-19 (not recorded which).

J is TRBJ1-5 and V is TRBV5-6; TRBD1 is a possible D gene (5 bases). Per the germline V gene, CDR1 is SGHDT and CDR2 is YYEEEE. Trimming left V 6 bases short and J 6 bases short, with 13 bases between. The CDR3 covers 13 residues. The CDR3 loop reads CASTMGGSQPQHF. DNA of the CDR3: TGTGCCAGCACCATGGGGGGGTCTCAGCCCCAGCATTTT.

The chain recombines TRBV9 with TRBJ1-1; 9 bases map to TRBD1. In germline, CDR1 is SGDLS, CDR2 YYNGEE. The CDR3 sequence is 14 residues long. V was clipped by 5 bases and J by 7 bases; unmatched bases: 9. CDR3 sequence: CASSHQGTGFEAFF. Here the CDR3 DNA reads TGTGCCAGCAGTCATCAAGGGACAGGGTTTGAAGCTTTCTTT.

The rearrangement uses TRBV18 and TRBJ2-5; D ambiguous. The CDR3 is made up of 12 amino acids. Germline V gene data show CDR1 as KGHSH and CDR2 as LQKENI. With 0 bases removed from V and 10 bases from J, the gap between germline ends came to 9 bases. The CDR3 DNA sequence: TGTGCCAGCTCACCACCCGAGCGTGACCAGTACTTC. As protein: CASSPPERDQYF.

The chain is built from TRBV7-9 and TRBJ2-6; a possible D gene is TRBD1 (6 bases). Germline V lookup: CDR1 SEHNR, CDR2 FQNEAQ (reference sequence). The CDR3 consists of 19 residues. The V end was cut by 4 bases, the J end by 0 bases, with 19 bases between. CDR3 sequence reads: CASSSRESGVFSGANVLTF. The CDR3 DNA reads TGTGCCAGCAGCTCGCGAGAGTCAGGGGTCTTCTCTGGGGCCAACGTCCTGACTTTC. Together with reference TRBV7-9 and TRBJ2-6, the CDR3 gives the full variable domain: DTGVSQNPRHKITKRGQNVTFRCDPISEHNRLYWYRQTLGQGPEFLTYFQNEAQLEKSRLLSDRFSAERPKGSFSTLEIQRTEQGDSAMYLCASSSRESGVFSGANVLTFGAGSRLTVL.

This rearrangement joins TRBV29-1 to TRBJ1-3, with unresolved D. The V end was cut by 0 bases, the J end by 3 bases, with 9 bases between. CDR1 is SQVTM, CDR2 ANQGSEA, per germline. CDR3 size: 14 residues. The DNA of the CDR3 is TGCAGCGTTGAAGATCAGGCACTTGGAAACACCATATATTTT. It yields the protein CSVEDQALGNTIYF.

The J gene is TRBJ1-2, the V gene TRBV27; D call uncertain. CDR3 length: 12 amino acids. CDR1 is MNHEY, CDR2 SMNVEV, per germline (reference sequence). V lost 7 bases to trimming and J lost 1 base, with 7 bases between them. The CDR3 coding sequence is TGTGCCAGCACCTCGGGTAACTATGGCTACACCTTC. Translation: CASTSGNYGYTF.

V gene TRBV10-1 combines with J gene TRBJ2-7, with 7 bases lining up with TRBD1. The V gene's germline CDR1 is WNHNN and CDR2 SYGVQD (reference sequence). The CDR3 spans 14 residues. V gave up 5 bases and J gave up 0 bases; unmatched junction bases: 4. As DNA, the CDR3 is TGCGCCAGCAGTCCCGGGACAGTCTCCTACGAGCAGTACTTC. Amino acid sequence: CASSPGTVSYEQYF.

The chain links TRBV5-1 to TRBJ2-7; 10 bases are a match to TRBD1. CDR3 length: 15 residues. Germline CDR1 SGHRS, CDR2 YFSETQ. Trimming removed 4 bases from V and 5 bases from J; junction bases left unmatched: 9. The DNA for the CDR3 is TGCGCCAGCAGCCCGAGACGGGACAGGGGCAACGAGCAGTACTTC. Translated: CASSPRRDRGNEQYF.

The rearrangement joins TRBV2 to TRBJ1-2, with D maybe TRBD1 (5 bases). V shed 1 base and J shed 1 base, with 7 bases lying between them. This CDR3 contains 14 residues. CDR1 and CDR2 (germline): SNHLY, FYNNEI. The chain's CDR3 is CASSEDRFNYGYTF. CDR3 nucleotide sequence: TGTGCCAGCAGTGAAGACAGGTTTAACTATGGCTACACCTTC.

For the CDR3, the DNA is TGTGCCAGCAGCTTAACTTTTAGCGGGGGGAAAGAGACCCAGTACTTC. Amino acids: CASSLTFSGGKETQYF. The chain combines TRBV7-2 with TRBJ2-5, with 10 bases matching TRBD2. CDR3 size: 16 residues. CDR1 SGHTA and CDR2 FQGNSA come from the germline V gene. J lost 3 bases, V lost 2 bases, and 6 bases had no gene match.

This sequence joins TRBV20-1 and TRBJ2-7; perhaps TRBD1 as D (5 bases). Germline lookup yields CDR1 DFQATT and CDR2 SNEGSKA (reference sequence). The CDR3 length is 11 residues. Trimming took 3 bases from V and 5 from J, leaving 8 bases between them. In nucleotides, the CDR3 is TGCAGTGCTAGCCAGGGAAACGAGCAGTACTTC. Protein product: CSASQGNEQYF.

This rearrangement joins TRBV6-6 to TRBJ1-2; D remains unclear. The CDR3 extends over 13 amino acids. CDR1 MNHNY and CDR2 SVGAGI come from the germline V gene (reference sequence). Trimming removed 2 bases at V and 7 bases at J, with 11 bases between. The CDR3 reads CASSYGPQVGYTF. The CDR3 DNA sequence: TGTGCCAGCAGTTACGGGCCCCAGGTTGGCTACACCTTC.

This chain uses TRBV5-6 with TRBJ2-5; TRBD1 aligns across 10 bases. The CDR3 contains 14 residues. V lost 4 bases and J lost 3; bases outside the gene matches: 3. Germline-derived CDR1 and CDR2 are SGHDT and YYEEEE. CDR3 coding DNA: TGTGCCAGCAGCGGTGGGACAGGGGAAGAGACCCAGTACTTC. Protein: CASSGGTGEETQYF.

The V and J genes are TRBV27 and TRBJ2-7; a weak D match, TRBD1 (5 bases). The germline V gene has CDR1 MNHEY and CDR2 SMNVEV (reference sequence). CDR3 size: 15 residues. With 5 bases removed from V and 2 bases from J, the gap between germline ends came to 16 bases. As DNA, the CDR3 is TGTGCCAGCAGTCACCGAACGGACACCACCTACGAGCAGTACTTC. This sequence encodes CASSHRTDTTYEQYF.

This chain joins TRBV5-3 and TRBJ2-7; 11 bases line up with TRBD1. TRBV5-3 belongs to the ORF category, with a function that is uncertain. V shed 4 bases, J shed 4 bases, and the junction held 4 bases outside the gene matches. The CDR3 covers 14 residues. CDR3 residues: CARSGRDRGYEQYF. In nucleotides, the CDR3 is TGTGCCAGAAGCGGCCGGGACAGGGGGTACGAGCAGTACTTC.

The table lists this clone with a few counts. V gene TRBV18 combines with J gene TRBJ2-2; D possibly corresponds to TRBD2 (6 bases). The CDR3 extends over 15 amino acids. CDR1 is KGHSH, CDR2 LQKENI, per germline. V shed 3 bases and J shed 5 bases, with 13 bases lying between them. This chain's CDR3 is CASSPLRGGTGELFF. For the CDR3, the DNA is TGTGCCAGCTCACCCTTACGGGGAGGAACCGGGGAGCTGTTTTTT.

The V gene is TRBV5-1, the J gene TRBJ2-1; D uncertain. Trimming removed 4 bases at V and 10 bases at J, with 21 bases between. CDR3 length: 15 residues. From germline, CDR1 is SGHRS and CDR2 YFSETQ. Written as DNA, the CDR3 is TGCGCCAGCAGCCCCCCCGGATCTTCTCCAGGAGAGCAGTTCTTC. Translating it yields CASSPPGSSPGEQFF.

The rearrangement links TRBV19 to TRBJ1-2; D is unresolved. V lost 3 bases to trimming and J lost 2 bases, with 10 bases between them. Germline V lookup: CDR1 LNHDA, CDR2 SQIVND (reference sequence). This CDR3 has 14 amino acids. This CDR3 is CASSIGPGNYGYTF. DNA for the CDR3: TGTGCCAGTAGTATCGGACCGGGGAACTATGGCTACACCTTC.

The rearrangement links TRBV24-1 to TRBJ1-2; D perhaps matches TRBD1 (6 bases). Germline CDR1 reads KGHDR; CDR2 reads SFDVKD. Trimming shortened V by 7 bases and J by 2 bases, and 10 bases separated the two germline ends. This CDR3 has 13 amino acids. CDR3 bases: TGTGCCACCAGGGCAGGGGCGAACTATGGCTACACCTTC. This gives the protein CATRAGANYGYTF.

A single count supports this clone. The chain combines TRBV19 with TRBJ2-1; TRBD2 is a possible D gene (5 bases). Trimming removed 5 bases from V and 10 bases from J, with 21 bases in between. This CDR3 contains 15 residues. The germline CDR1 and CDR2 sequences are LNHDA and SQIVND (reference sequence). Here the CDR3 DNA reads TGTGCCAGTAGTCCCGGCGAACTAGGTGGCGAAGAGCAGTTCTTC. Encoded protein: CASSPGELGGEEQFF.

The chain links TRBV19 to TRBJ2-3; no reliable D call. The germline V and J ends were trimmed by 6 bases and 3 bases, with 4 bases remaining between them. From germline, CDR1 is LNHDA and CDR2 SQIVND (reference sequence). The CDR3 is 11 amino acids. CDR3 DNA: TGTGCCAGTAGACAAACAGATACGCAGTATTTT. It translates to CASRQTDTQYF.